This TCR beta chain was sequenced for a study of T cells expressing NK-cell markers. In the study overall: From sorted CD3+CD56+NKG2C+, CD3+CD56+NKG2C- and CD3+CD56-NKG2C+ T cells came the TCR beta repertoires. The eight sequenced donors comprised seven who were HCMV-seropositive and one who was seronegative. Study outcomes and limitations: There were four donors in whom these clonotypes also led the CD3+CD56-NKG2C+ fraction.

TCRdb re-called the 5' RACE reads; one entry per CDR3 protein, DNA not given. The sample yields some 450,000 distinct CDR3 sequences, of which the top ten take up under 7.5%. Notes on this clonotype: What it binds is not known.

The CDR3 loop spans 20 amino acids. From germline, CDR1 is MNHEY and CDR2 SVGEGT. The sequenced material came from blood T cells: a sorted CD56 or NKG2C T cell subset, CD4+ or CD8+ T cells, or bulk PBMC T cells (not recorded which). The clonotype originates from a woman aged 18 to 75 in good health. The chain is built from TRBV6-2 or TRBV6-3 and TRBJ2-3; TCRdb picks TRBD2, but there is no DNA to check that call. This chain's CDR3 is CASSYSGLAGAPTSTDTQYF.